This T cell receptor beta chain was recovered during a study of CD8 T cells in Susac syndrome. This CDR3 is built from 8 residues. V shed 3 bases and J shed 8 bases, with 1 base lying between them. The V gene's germline CDR1 is SQVTM and CDR2 ANQGSEA. The multiple sclerosis controls, all treatment-naive patients, had relapsing-remitting disease that was stable or active. TEMRA cells were enriched by FACS, and CD4+ and CD8+ T cells were negatively isolated. Random hexamers were used to reverse transcribe about 0.45 to 1 ug of RNA. The TCR beta CDR3 was amplified by immunoSEQ multiplex PCR across 54 Vbeta, 13 Jbeta. TCRdb re-derived calls from the immunoSEQ multiplex PCR reads in MiXCR, one entry per CDR3 protein. The sample holds some 100,000 distinct CDR3 sequences; about 92% are singletons and the top ten take roughly 0.094%.

The sequencing sample was made of CD4+ T cells from PBMCs. The rearrangement links TRBV29-1 to TRBJ1-2; D is uncertain. The sequence was obtained from a human donor with multiple sclerosis. The CDR3 bases are TGCAGCGTTGAGGGCTACACCTTC. Encoded protein: CSVEGYTF.